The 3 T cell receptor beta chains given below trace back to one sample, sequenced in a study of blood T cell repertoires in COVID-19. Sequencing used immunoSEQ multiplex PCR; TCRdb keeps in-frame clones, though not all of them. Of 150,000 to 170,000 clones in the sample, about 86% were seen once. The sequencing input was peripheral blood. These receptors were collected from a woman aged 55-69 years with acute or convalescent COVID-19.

The CDR3 here is CASSPGTGGTASYGYTF. In nucleotides, the CDR3 is TGTGCCAGCAGCCCCGGGACAGGGGGTACGGCTAGCTATGGCTACACCTTC. The J gene is TRBJ1-2, the V gene TRBV7-9, with 11 bases that match TRBD1. Unmatched junction bases numbered 12, after V lost 5 bases and J lost 4 bases. Germline CDR1 SEHNR, CDR2 FQNEAQ (reference sequence). This CDR3 contains 17 residues.

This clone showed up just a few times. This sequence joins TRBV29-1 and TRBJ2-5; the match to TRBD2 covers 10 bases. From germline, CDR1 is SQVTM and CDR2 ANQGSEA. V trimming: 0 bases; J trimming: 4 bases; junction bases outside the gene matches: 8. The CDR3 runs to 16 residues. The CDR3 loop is CSVEDRLAGVGETQYF. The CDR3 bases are TGCAGCGTTGAAGATCGACTAGCGGGCGTTGGAGAGACCCAGTACTTC.

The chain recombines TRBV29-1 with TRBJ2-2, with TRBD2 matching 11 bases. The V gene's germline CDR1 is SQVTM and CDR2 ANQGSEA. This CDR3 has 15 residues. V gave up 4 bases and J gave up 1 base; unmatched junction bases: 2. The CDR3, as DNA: TGCAGCGTTGGACTAGCGGGGAAGAACACCGGGGAGCTGTTTTTT. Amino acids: CSVGLAGKNTGELFF.